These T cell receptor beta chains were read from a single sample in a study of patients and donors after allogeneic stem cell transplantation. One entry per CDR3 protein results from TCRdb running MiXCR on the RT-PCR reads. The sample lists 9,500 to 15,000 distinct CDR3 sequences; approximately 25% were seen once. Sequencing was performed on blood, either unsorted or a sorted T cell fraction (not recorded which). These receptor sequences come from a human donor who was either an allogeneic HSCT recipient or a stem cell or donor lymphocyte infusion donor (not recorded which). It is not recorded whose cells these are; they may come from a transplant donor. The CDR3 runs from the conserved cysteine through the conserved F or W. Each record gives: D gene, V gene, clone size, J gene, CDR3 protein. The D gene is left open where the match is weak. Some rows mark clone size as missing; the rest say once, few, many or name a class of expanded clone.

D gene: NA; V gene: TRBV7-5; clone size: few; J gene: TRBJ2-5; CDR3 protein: CISVPEAYGTGETQYF
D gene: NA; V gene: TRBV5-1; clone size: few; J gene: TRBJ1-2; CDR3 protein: CASSPGTLSYGYTF
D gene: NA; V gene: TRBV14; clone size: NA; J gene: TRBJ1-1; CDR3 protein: CASSQGVRQTAFF
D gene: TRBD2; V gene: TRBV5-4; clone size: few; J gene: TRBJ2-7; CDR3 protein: CASSPGLAAYEQYF
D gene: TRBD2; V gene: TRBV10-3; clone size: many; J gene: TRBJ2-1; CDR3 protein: CATMRSGGGNEQFF
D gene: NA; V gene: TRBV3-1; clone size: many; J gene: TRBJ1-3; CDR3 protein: CASSATGISGNTIYF
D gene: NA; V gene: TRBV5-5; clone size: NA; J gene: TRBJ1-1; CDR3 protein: CASSLGGITAGTEAFF
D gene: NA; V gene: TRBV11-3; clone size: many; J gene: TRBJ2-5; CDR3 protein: CASSGNGPQYF
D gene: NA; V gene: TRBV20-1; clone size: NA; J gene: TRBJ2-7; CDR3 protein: CSARGAGKYEQYF
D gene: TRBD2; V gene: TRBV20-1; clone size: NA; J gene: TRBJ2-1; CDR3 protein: CSARPLAGGNYNEQFF
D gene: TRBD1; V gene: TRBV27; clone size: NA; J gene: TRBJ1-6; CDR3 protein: CASSTEYRGRRLNSPLHF
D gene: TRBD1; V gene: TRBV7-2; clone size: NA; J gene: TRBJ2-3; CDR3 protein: CASSLGTGVTDTQYF
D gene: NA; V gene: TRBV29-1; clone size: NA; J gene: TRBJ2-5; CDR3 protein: CSVEWRVKGETQYF
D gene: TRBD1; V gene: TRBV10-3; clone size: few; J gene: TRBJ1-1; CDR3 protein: CAITGTGGIAEAFF
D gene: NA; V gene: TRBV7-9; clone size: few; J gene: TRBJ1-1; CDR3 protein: CASSLLRTEAFF
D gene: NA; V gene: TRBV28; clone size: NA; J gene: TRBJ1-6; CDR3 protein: CASSFSYRKSSPLHF
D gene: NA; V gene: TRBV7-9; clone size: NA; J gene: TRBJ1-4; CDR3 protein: CASNKGRDGEKLFF
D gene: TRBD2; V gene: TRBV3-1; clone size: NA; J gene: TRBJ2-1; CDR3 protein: CASSPAGLAGRNEQFF
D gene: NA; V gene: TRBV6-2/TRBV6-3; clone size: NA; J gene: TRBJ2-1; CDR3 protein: CASSRDFHNEQFF
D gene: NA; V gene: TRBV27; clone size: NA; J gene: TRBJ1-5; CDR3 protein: CASSFGGSNQPQHF
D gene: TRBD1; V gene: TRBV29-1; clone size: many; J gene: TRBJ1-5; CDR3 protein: CSVLGTGNQPQHF
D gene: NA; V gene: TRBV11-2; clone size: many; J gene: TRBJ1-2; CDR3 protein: CASSFGQFYGYTF
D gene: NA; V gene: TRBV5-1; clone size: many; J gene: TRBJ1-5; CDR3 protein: CASSPEPGPNQPQHF
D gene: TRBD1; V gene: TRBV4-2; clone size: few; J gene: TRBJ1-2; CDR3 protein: CASSRGTEDGYTF
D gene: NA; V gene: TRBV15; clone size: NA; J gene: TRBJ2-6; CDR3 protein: CATSRRYRSSGANVLTF
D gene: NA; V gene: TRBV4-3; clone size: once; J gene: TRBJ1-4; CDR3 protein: CASSFRRAPATNEKLFF
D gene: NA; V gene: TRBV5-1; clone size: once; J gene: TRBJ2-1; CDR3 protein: CASSPWGLLEQFF
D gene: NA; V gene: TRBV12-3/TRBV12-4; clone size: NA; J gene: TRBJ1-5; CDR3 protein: CASSLSAWGTSNQPQHF